This record covers a single T cell receptor beta chain. Original processing notes: Amplification with reference gene primers provided the estimates of nucleated cell counts. The protocol was immunoSEQ multiplex PCR, while the TCRdb copy is restricted to in-frame clones and leaves out a portion. For V, J and clone size, that table is used; D and trimming come from the DNA. This table has roughly 150,000 clones, roughly 78% appearing once. The data were obtained in a study of blood T cell repertoires in COVID-19. Sequenced input: peripheral blood. The clonotype originates from a human donor with acute or convalescent COVID-19. The donor label of this sample is uncertain.

The CDR3 sequence: CASSPGGTNEKLFF. CDR3 DNA: TGCGCCAGCAGTCCCGGGGGGACTAATGAAAAACTGTTTTTT. This chain links TRBV5-1 with TRBJ1-4, with a weak D call TRBD1 (5 bases). The CDR3 length is 14 residues. Between the trimmed V and J ends, which lost 5 bases and 2 bases, there was a span of 10 bases. Germline lookup yields CDR1 SGHRS and CDR2 YFSETQ.